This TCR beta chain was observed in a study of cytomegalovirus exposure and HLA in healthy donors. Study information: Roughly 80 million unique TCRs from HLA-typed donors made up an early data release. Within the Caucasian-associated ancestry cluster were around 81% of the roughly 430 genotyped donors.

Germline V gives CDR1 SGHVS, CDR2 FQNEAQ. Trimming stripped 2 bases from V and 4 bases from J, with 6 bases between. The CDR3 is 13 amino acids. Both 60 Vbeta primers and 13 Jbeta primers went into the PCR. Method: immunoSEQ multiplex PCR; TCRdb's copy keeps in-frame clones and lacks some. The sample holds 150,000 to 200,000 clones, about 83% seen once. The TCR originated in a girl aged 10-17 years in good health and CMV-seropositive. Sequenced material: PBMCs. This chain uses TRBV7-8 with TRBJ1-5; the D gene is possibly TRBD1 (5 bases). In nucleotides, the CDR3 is TGTGCCAGCAGCTTACAGGGAAATCAGCCCCAGCATTTT. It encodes CASSLQGNQPQHF. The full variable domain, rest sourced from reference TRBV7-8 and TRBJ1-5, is GAGVSQSPRYKVAKRGQDVALRCDPISGHVSLFWYQQALGQGPEFLTYFQNEAQLDKSGLPSDRFFAERPEGSVSTLKIQRTQQEDSAVYLCASSLQGNQPQHFGDGTRLSIL.